A selection of T cell receptor beta chains follows, all from one sample in a study of vaccination and CD4 T cells after COVID-19. Their cognate antigens are unknown. TCRdb ran MiXCR on the PCR reads and lists one entry per CDR3 protein. The sample includes under 20,000 distinct CDR3 sequences, about half seen only once; the top ten take less than 15%. The sequencing input was cultured CD4+ T cells from blood. Receptors originate from a human donor with COVID-19. The CDR3 runs from the conserved cysteine through the conserved F or W. D genes are given only for firm matches. A row's size may be missing; if present it is once, few, many or a size class.

TGCAGTGCTAGAGATTTGCTAGCGGGGGTGAGAGAGACCCAGTACTTC,CSARDLLAGVRETQYF,TRBJ2-5,TRBD2,TRBV20-1,NA
TGTGCCAGCAGTGACGGGCGGGAATTGGTCATGAACACTGAAGCTTTCTTT,CASSDGRELVMNTEAFF,TRBJ1-1,NA,TRBV6-4,NA
TGTGCCAGCAGTGGTTACGACGATTCACCCCTCCACTTT,CASSGYDDSPLHF,TRBJ1-6,NA,TRBV6-1,few
TGTGCCAGCAGCTCCCACGGGACTAGCAATGAGCAGTTCTTC,CASSSHGTSNEQFF,TRBJ2-1,TRBD2,TRBV7-9,few
TGTGCCAGCAATCCGGGACAGGTCGCCTACGAGCAGTACTTC,CASNPGQVAYEQYF,TRBJ2-7,TRBD1,TRBV6-1,NA
TGTGCCAGCAGCCCTGACTACCCCGCCGGCACCGGGGAGCTGTTTTTT,CASSPDYPAGTGELFF,TRBJ2-2,NA,TRBV7-9,few
TGCAGCGTTGAAGCGGTGGGGGGCACTGAAGCTTTCTTT,CSVEAVGGTEAFF,TRBJ1-1,NA,TRBV29-1,NA
TGTGCCAGCTGGTCCAGCAATCAGCCCCAGCATTTT,CASWSSNQPQHF,TRBJ1-5,NA,TRBV6-1,NA
TGTGCCAGCAGTTCCGCGACAGGGGGCTTCTATGGCTACACCTTC,CASSSATGGFYGYTF,TRBJ1-2,TRBD1,TRBV6-5,NA
TGCAGTGCTCGGGGCGAGGTGGGTTTGGAGACCCAGTACTTC,CSARGEVGLETQYF,TRBJ2-5,NA,TRBV20-1,few
TGCGCCAGCAGCGGACAGGGGGGGAACACTGAAGCTTTCTTT,CASSGQGGNTEAFF,TRBJ1-1,TRBD1,TRBV5-1,once
TGTGCCAGCAGTTTATGGGCTAGCGGGGTCGCCTACAATGAGCAGTTCTTC,CASSLWASGVAYNEQFF,TRBJ2-1,TRBD2,TRBV27,NA
TGTGCCACCAGTGAGACTAGCGGGGGGGCCACTACGCAGTATTTT,CATSETSGGATTQYF,TRBJ2-3,TRBD2,TRBV24-1,NA
TGTGCCAGCATGGTCCCAGGGACCAATTCACCCCTCCACTTT,CASMVPGTNSPLHF,TRBJ1-6,NA,TRBV27,NA
TGTGCCAGCAGCTTAGTCAGAGCTAGCTACGAGCAGTACTTC,CASSLVRASYEQYF,TRBJ2-7,NA,TRBV11-3,NA
TGTGCCAGCATGGGAGGGGGACAGGGGAATCAGCCCCAGCATTTT,CASMGGGQGNQPQHF,TRBJ1-5,TRBD1,TRBV6-2/TRBV6-3,few
TGCAGCGTTGCCGTGAATGATGGCTATGGCTACACCTTC,CSVAVNDGYGYTF,TRBJ1-2,NA,TRBV29-1,few
TGTGCCACCAGCAGCCCTTCGCCTCACGGGGATTCACCCCTCCACTTT,CATSSPSPHGDSPLHF,TRBJ1-6,NA,TRBV15,few
TGTGCCAGCAGATCGCCCCGGGACTCGCGTGGAGCTTTCTTT,CASRSPRDSRGAFF,TRBJ1-1,NA,TRBV11-3,NA
TGTGCCAGCAGCTTAGATAGGGGGCGAGGCTTCCAAGAGACCCAGTACTTC,CASSLDRGRGFQETQYF,TRBJ2-5,TRBD1,TRBV7-6,NA
TGTGCCAGCAGCAAACGACAGGGCTGGACACCCCTCCACTTT,CASSKRQGWTPLHF,TRBJ1-6,TRBD1,TRBV11-2,NA
TGCAGTGCTTGTGGAGGGTCAGAGACCCAGTACTTC,CSACGGSETQYF,TRBJ2-5,NA,TRBV20-1,once
TGTGCCAGCAGTTTAGCCAATGGGCAGCCCCAGCATTTT,CASSLANGQPQHF,TRBJ1-5,NA,TRBV12-3/TRBV12-4,few
TGTGCCAGCATGTCGATTAGCAATCAGCCCCAGCATTTT,CASMSISNQPQHF,TRBJ1-5,NA,TRBV6-1,few
TGTGCCAGCAGTTACTCCGGACAGACTACTTTCTGCTCGTTCGATCCCCACTATGGCTACACCTTC,CASSYSGQTTFCSFDPHYGYTF,TRBJ1-2,NA,TRBV6-7,few
TGTGCCAGCAGCTACAGAAAGGGTTCAGATACGCAGTATTTT,CASSYRKGSDTQYF,TRBJ2-3,NA,TRBV7-3,NA
TGTGCCAGCTCACCCCAACCCGGGACAGCCGCGGGAGAGACCCAGTACTTC,CASSPQPGTAAGETQYF,TRBJ2-5,TRBD1,TRBV18,NA
TGTGCCAGCAGCTCTAGGACCGGGAAGAGCTCCTACGAGCAGTACTTC,CASSSRTGKSSYEQYF,TRBJ2-7,NA,TRBV7-6,NA
TGCAGTGCTAGATCGGGACCGATCAATCGGCCCCAGCATTTT,CSARSGPINRPQHF,TRBJ1-5,NA,TRBV20-1,NA
TGCGCCAGCAGCTGGCTGCGGGGCGGGGGCATTAACACAGATACGCAGTATTTT,CASSWLRGGGINTDTQYF,TRBJ2-3,NA,TRBV5-1,NA
TGTGCCAGCAGTTTATCCCGCCGAAAGGAGACCCAGTACTTC,CASSLSRRKETQYF,TRBJ2-5,NA,TRBV12-3/TRBV12-4,NA
TGTGCCTGGAGTGTTCATGCAGGGAAGCAAGAAAAACTGTTTTTT,CAWSVHAGKQEKLFF,TRBJ1-4,NA,TRBV30,NA
TGTGCCAGCAGCTGGGGACAGCCTTGGAGCTCCTATAATTCACCCCTCCACTTT,CASSWGQPWSSYNSPLHF,TRBJ1-6,TRBD1,TRBV5-6,NA
TGCGCCAGCAGCCCCGGACAGGGCCCGGGGCCCTATGGCTACACCTTC,CASSPGQGPGPYGYTF,TRBJ1-2,TRBD1,TRBV4-3,NA
TGTGCCAGCAGCTTCAACAGCGTCAATCAGCCCCAGCATTTT,CASSFNSVNQPQHF,TRBJ1-5,NA,TRBV7-2,medium-sized
TGTGCCAGCAGCCGAGGCTCTGGCTGGGAGACCCAGTACTTC,CASSRGSGWETQYF,TRBJ2-5,NA,TRBV7-2,NA
TGTGCCAGCAGTTACACCGACAGGGTAAACGAGCAGTACTTC,CASSYTDRVNEQYF,TRBJ2-7,TRBD1,TRBV6-2/TRBV6-3,NA
TGTGCCTGGAGTAATGTTAACTATGGCTACACCTTC,CAWSNVNYGYTF,TRBJ1-2,NA,TRBV30,NA
TGTGCCAGCAGCTCCCAGGGGTTTAATTCACCCCTCCACTTT,CASSSQGFNSPLHF,TRBJ1-6,NA,TRBV7-2,NA
TGCGCCAGCAGCGAAGGGACAGGGGGTTTCCTTCAGCCCCAGCATTTT,CASSEGTGGFLQPQHF,TRBJ1-5,TRBD1,TRBV5-1,NA
TGTGCCAGCAGCTCGGACAGGGGGGATAATTCACCCCTCCACTTT,CASSSDRGDNSPLHF,TRBJ1-6,TRBD1,TRBV7-2,few
TGTGCCAGCAGTCGTACGGCGGATTATTACGAGCAGTACTTC,CASSRTADYYEQYF,TRBJ2-7,NA,TRBV6-2/TRBV6-3,NA
TGTGCCAGCAGGAAGCGGGAACCGGCGGGTCAGCCCCAGCATTTT,CASRKREPAGQPQHF,TRBJ1-5,NA,TRBV2,NA
TGTGCCAGCAGGACAGCGAACAACTATGGCTACACCTTC,CASRTANNYGYTF,TRBJ1-2,NA,TRBV28,NA
TGTGCCAGCAGGGACAACACAGATACGCAGTATTTT,CASRDNTDTQYF,TRBJ2-3,NA,TRBV25-1,NA
TGTGCCAGCAGCCTCGGGGGGGGGGCAAGACAGCCCCAGCATTTT,CASSLGGGARQPQHF,TRBJ1-5,NA,TRBV6-1,NA
TGTGCCACCAGCAGATCCGGGGGTCCGTGGGACACAGATACGCAGTATTTT,CATSRSGGPWDTDTQYF,TRBJ2-3,NA,TRBV15,few
TGTGCCAGCAGAGACAGGGCGGGTCAGCCCCAGCATTTT,CASRDRAGQPQHF,TRBJ1-5,TRBD1,TRBV6-1,NA
TGTGCCAGCAGTTTTGGCTCAGGGGTAAGGCAGCCCCAGCATTTT,CASSFGSGVRQPQHF,TRBJ1-5,NA,TRBV28,NA
TGTGCCAGTAGTATAGGAGAGGATTCACCCCTCCACTTT,CASSIGEDSPLHF,TRBJ1-6,NA,TRBV19,NA
TGTGCCAGCAGCCTTTTACGACAGCCCCAGCATTTT,CASSLLRQPQHF,TRBJ1-5,NA,TRBV28,NA
TGTGCCAGCAGTTTCGCCGGATCACCCCTCCACTTT,CASSFAGSPLHF,TRBJ1-6,NA,TRBV12-3/TRBV12-4,NA
TGTGCCAGCAGTTACCTCGGGGCCAGGGGTCAGCCCCAGCATTTT,CASSYLGARGQPQHF,TRBJ1-5,NA,TRBV6-2/TRBV6-3,NA
TGTGCCAGCAGTTTAGCGAACAGGTTGGATCAGCCCCAGCATTTT,CASSLANRLDQPQHF,TRBJ1-5,NA,TRBV12-3/TRBV12-4,few
TGTGCCAGCAGCTTAGTACAGGGGGCCGGCTACACCTTC,CASSLVQGAGYTF,TRBJ1-2,TRBD1,TRBV7-6,few
TGTGCCAGCAGTGAGCAGACAGGGGGCTACGAGCAGTACTTC,CASSEQTGGYEQYF,TRBJ2-7,TRBD1,TRBV2,NA
TGTGCCAGCAGCTCCCCTGTTGCCGCCGAGCAGTACTTC,CASSSPVAAEQYF,TRBJ2-7,NA,TRBV7-2,NA
TGTGCCACCCAGGAGACTGGGGACACCGGGGAGCTGTTTTTT,CATQETGDTGELFF,TRBJ2-2,NA,TRBV2,NA
TGTGCCAGCAGGGACAGGACTAATTCACCCCTCCACTTT,CASRDRTNSPLHF,TRBJ1-6,TRBD1,TRBV6-1,NA